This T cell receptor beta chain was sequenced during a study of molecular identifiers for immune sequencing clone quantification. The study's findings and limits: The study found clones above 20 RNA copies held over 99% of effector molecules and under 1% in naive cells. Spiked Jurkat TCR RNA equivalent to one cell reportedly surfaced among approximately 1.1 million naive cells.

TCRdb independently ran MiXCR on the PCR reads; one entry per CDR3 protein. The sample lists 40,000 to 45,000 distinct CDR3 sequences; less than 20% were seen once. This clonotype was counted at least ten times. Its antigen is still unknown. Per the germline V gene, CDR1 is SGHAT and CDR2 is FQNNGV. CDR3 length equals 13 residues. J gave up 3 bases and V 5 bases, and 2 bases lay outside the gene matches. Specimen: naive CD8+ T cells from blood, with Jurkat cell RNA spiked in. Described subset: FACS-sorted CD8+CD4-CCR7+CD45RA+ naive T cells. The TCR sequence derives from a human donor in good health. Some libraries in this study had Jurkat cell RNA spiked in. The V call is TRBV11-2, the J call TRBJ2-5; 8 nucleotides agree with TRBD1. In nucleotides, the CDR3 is TGTGCCAGCAGCAACAGGGGGAAAGAGACCCAGTACTTC. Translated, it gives CASSNRGKETQYF.